This is a list of T cell receptor beta chains from one sample in a study of control samples from healthy donors and cancer patients. TCRdb's copy holds only in-frame clones and misses some; the assay was immunoSEQ multiplex PCR. The sample yields 150,000 to 200,000 clones, around nine tenths seen once. The sample comprised blood. These receptor sequences come from a young man in good health. CDR3s include the opening cysteine and the closing phenylalanine or tryptophan. D genes are given only for firm matches. Size tells how often a clone was seen (once, few, many) or the class of an expanded clone, and some rows leave it out.

j_gene | v_gene | d_gene | abundance | CDR3nt | CDR3aa
TRBJ2-2 | TRBV27 | TRBD2 | - | TGTGCCAGCAGTTTTAGCGGGGGGAACACCGGGGAGCTGTTTTTT | CASSFSGGNTGELFF
TRBJ2-1 | TRBV19 | TRBD2 | - | TGTGCCAGTAGGGGGGAACTAGCGAAATCCGGCGGGCCTCATGATGAGCAGTTCTTC | CASRGELAKSGGPHDEQFF
TRBJ1-2 | TRBV5-1 | - | - | TGCGCCAGCAGCCTAGGGCCAGGAGCCTATGGCTACACCTTC | CASSLGPGAYGYTF
TRBJ2-3 | TRBV2 | - | - | TGTGCCAGCACCCTTGATGGGGCTCTCAACACAGATACGCAGTATTTT | CASTLDGALNTDTQYF
TRBJ1-4 | TRBV7-9 | - | - | TGTGCCAGCAGCTTACGGGGGATTGGGGAAAAACTGTTTTTT | CASSLRGIGEKLFF
TRBJ1-2 | TRBV7-9 | - | - | TGTGCCAGCAGCCCGAGTTGGGATGGCTACACCTTC | CASSPSWDGYTF
TRBJ1-1 | TRBV4-3 | - | - | TGCGCCAGCAGCAACGGGGCCACTGAAGCTTTCTTT | CASSNGATEAFF
TRBJ1-5 | TRBV19 | - | - | TGTGCCAGTAGTATGACAGACTATAGCAATCAGCCCCAGCATTTT | CASSMTDYSNQPQHF
TRBJ1-4 | TRBV2 | - | - | TGTGCCAGCAGTGGAGGCTTCGGCGTTGAAAAACTGTTTTTT | CASSGGFGVEKLFF
TRBJ1-5 | TRBV27 | - | once | TGTGCCAGCAGTCCCGAAGGGGTTCGGCCCCAGCATTTT | CASSPEGVRPQHF
TRBJ1-5 | TRBV6-4 | TRBD1 | - | TGTGCCAGAACGACAGGGGCTGTCAATCAGCCCCAGCATTTT | CARTTGAVNQPQHF
TRBJ1-1 | TRBV19 | - | - | TGTGCCAGTAGTACAGGGCCACAAGCTTTCTTT | CASSTGPQAFF
TRBJ1-3 | TRBV10-3 | TRBD1 | once | TGTGCCATCAGGGCCTCCGAGAGGACAGGCCTTGATTTT | CAIRASERTGLDF
TRBJ1-1 | TRBV7-9 | - | once | TGTGCCAGCAGCGGGAGACAAGCTGAAGCTTTCTTT | CASSGRQAEAFF
TRBJ2-1 | TRBV7-3 | TRBD2 | - | TGTGCCAGCAGCCCCCGGATGGGGGGAGGGCCCGGCAATGAGCAGTTCTTC | CASSPRMGGGPGNEQFF
TRBJ2-7 | TRBV9 | - | - | TGTGCCAGCAGCGTAGGGCCCCGGGAAGACTACGAGCAGTACTTC | CASSVGPREDYEQYF
TRBJ1-3 | TRBV21-1 | - | - | TGTGCCACCATGGACAGGGGGCTTTTTTCCTCTGGAAACACCATATATTTT | CATMDRGLFSSGNTIYF